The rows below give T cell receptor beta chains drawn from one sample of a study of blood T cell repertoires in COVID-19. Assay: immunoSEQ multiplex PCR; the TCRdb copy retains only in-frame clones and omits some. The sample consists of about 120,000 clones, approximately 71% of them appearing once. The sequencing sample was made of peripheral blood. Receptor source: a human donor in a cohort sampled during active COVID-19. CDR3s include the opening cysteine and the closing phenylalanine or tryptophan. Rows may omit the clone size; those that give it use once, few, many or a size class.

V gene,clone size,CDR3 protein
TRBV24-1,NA,CATSDGGISEKLFF
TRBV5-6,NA,CASSKRHTGQGASYEQYF
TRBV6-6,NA,CASSPPGARGYEQYF
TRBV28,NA,CASSPSFGRVGTEAFF
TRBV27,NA,CASSLKRLNNQPQHF
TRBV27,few,CASRHRTGASEKLFF
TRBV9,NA,CASSPDSAYGYTF
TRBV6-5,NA,CASSQQGFYEQYF
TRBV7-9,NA,CASSPGGGGDTEAFF
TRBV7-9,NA,CASSRDRGPLYEQYF
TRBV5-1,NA,CASSLLGGLSYTF
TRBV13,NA,CASSLTSGKGETQYF
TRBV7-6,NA,CATGQSLTTNEKLFF
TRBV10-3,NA,CAIREILAGENNEQFF
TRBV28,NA,CASSSDRGYGYTF
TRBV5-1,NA,CASSPGGLAGANGYEQYF
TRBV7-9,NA,CASSPSGSSYNEQFF
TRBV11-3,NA,CASSLAAGTEAFF
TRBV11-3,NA,CASRHRGTDTEAFF
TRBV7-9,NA,CASSFASGGLSEQFF
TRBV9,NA,CASSVTGMNTEAFF
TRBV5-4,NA,CASSLGQGEYGYTF
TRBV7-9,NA,CASSPKGASGELFF
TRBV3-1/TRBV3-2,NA,CASSQDMKVTATNEKLFF
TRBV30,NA,CAWIRNGNYGYTF
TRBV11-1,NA,CASSLERGRPTEAFF
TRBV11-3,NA,CASSLGGSRDRAEAFF
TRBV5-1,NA,CASSLGGGVRTEAFF
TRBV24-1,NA,CATSNRDTKYF
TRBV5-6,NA,CASSSVNQPQHF
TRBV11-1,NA,CASSEEVGYEQYF
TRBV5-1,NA,CASSIPTGVYGYTF
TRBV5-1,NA,CASSRTSGLYLYEQYF
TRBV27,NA,CASSLLASGRTSYEQYF
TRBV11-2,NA,CASSLERTGSTYEQYF
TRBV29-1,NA,CSVAIVAYEQYF
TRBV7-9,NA,CASSLPSDREQYF